A single sample gave rise to the 26 T cell receptor beta chains below, sequenced in a study of T cells after yellow fever vaccination. One entry per CDR3 protein results from TCRdb running MiXCR on the 5' RACE reads. The sample carries 150,000 or so distinct CDR3 sequences, around 7.2% recorded once. This specimen was CD4+ T cells sorted from PBMCs, taken about 5 days after the first yellow fever vaccination. Receptors were obtained from a man aged 18 to 30 who received the YFV17D yellow fever vaccine.

This clonotype was counted many times. V usage is TRBV5-1 and J usage is TRBJ1-1; D is ambiguous. V was trimmed by 0 bases and J by 3 bases, leaving 3 bases between them. The V gene's germline CDR1 is SGHRS and CDR2 YFSETQ. This CDR3 contains 12 residues. The CDR3 DNA reads TGCGCCAGCAGCTTGGACCACACTGAAGCTTTCTTT. Protein sequence: CASSLDHTEAFF.

The rearrangement links TRBV5-4 to TRBJ1-6; perhaps TRBD1 as D (6 bases). Trimming took off 1 base at V and 5 bases at J, with 19 bases between the two ends. This CDR3 contains 18 residues. Germline V CDR1 and CDR2: SGHNT, YYREEE (reference sequence). In DNA form, the CDR3 reads TGTGCCAGCAGCTTGACGCCGGGGGGCGCACCCAATAATTCACCCCTCCACTTT. Translating it yields CASSLTPGGAPNNSPLHF.

The chain couples TRBV5-1 to TRBJ2-2; 8 bases align to TRBD1. Per the germline V gene, CDR1 is SGHRS and CDR2 is YFSETQ. V shed 3 bases, J shed 4 bases, and the junction held 5 bases outside the gene matches. CDR3 length: 15 amino acids. Written as DNA, the CDR3 is TGCGCCAGCAGCTCTCGACAGGGGCCCACCGGGGAGCTGTTTTTT. This codes for CASSSRQGPTGELFF.

V usage is TRBV5-1 and J usage is TRBJ1-5; D possibly corresponds to TRBD1 (6 bases). Trimming removed 4 bases at V and 7 bases at J, with 18 bases between. CDR1 and CDR2 (germline): SGHRS, YFSETQ. The CDR3 contains 15 residues. The CDR3 protein is CASSVTGHEDQPQHF. CDR3 sequence (DNA): TGCGCCAGCAGCGTAACGGGACACGAGGACCAGCCCCAGCATTTT.

This clonotype was seen at least ten times. V usage is TRBV19 and J usage is TRBJ1-5; the D gene is possibly TRBD1 (6 bases). CDR1 is LNHDA and CDR2 is SQIVND in the germline V gene (reference sequence). The CDR3 contains 15 residues. Trimming left V 3 bases short and J 6 bases short, with 15 bases between. The CDR3 spells CASSIMQGYGQPQHF. DNA of the CDR3: TGTGCCAGTAGTATTATGCAGGGGTATGGTCAGCCCCAGCATTTT.

The J gene is TRBJ2-2, the V gene TRBV4-3; 12 positions agree with TRBD2. V dropped 2 bases and J dropped 7; count of bases not matched to a gene: 5. The germline V gene has CDR1 LGHNA and CDR2 YSLEER. This CDR3 comprises 16 residues. This chain's CDR3 is CASSQLAGGQSGELFF. The CDR3 bases are TGCGCCAGCAGCCAACTAGCGGGGGGGCAGAGCGGGGAGCTGTTTTTT.

The sample holds many counts of this clonotype. The rearrangement uses TRBV25-1 and TRBJ2-5; D might be TRBD1 or TRBD2, each matching 5 bases. From germline, CDR1 is MGHDK and CDR2 SYGVNS. Trimming shortened V by 3 bases and J by 7 bases, and 18 bases separated the two germline ends. The CDR3 is 15 amino acids. The CDR3 sequence is CASSEVREGKGTQYF. CDR3 nucleotides: TGTGCCAGCAGTGAGGTGCGAGAGGGGAAGGGGACCCAGTACTTC.

This clonotype has at least ten counts. The J gene is TRBJ1-6, the V gene TRBV7-2; 10 bases agree with TRBD1. The trim removed 5 bases at V and 10 bases at J, leaving 8 bases unmatched. CDR1 is SGHTA, CDR2 FQGNSA, per germline. The CDR3 covers 15 residues. CDR3 DNA sequence: TGTGCCAGCAGCGTATCCGGGACAGGGGTCTCACCCCTCCACTTT. Protein product: CASSVSGTGVSPLHF.

The chain links TRBV12-3 or TRBV12-4 to TRBJ1-2, with a possible D match to TRBD1 (6 bases). The length of the CDR3 is 15 residues. V dropped 0 bases and J dropped 7 bases, with 15 bases sitting between them. The CDR3 region has the DNA TGTGCCAGCAGTTTAGCCGGACAGCCGACCGCTGGCTACACCTTC. It yields the protein CASSLAGQPTAGYTF.

This clonotype was found a few times. This rearrangement joins TRBV6-1 to TRBJ1-1; no reliable D call. Germline lookup yields CDR1 MNHNS and CDR2 SASEGT. CDR3 length equals 12 residues. The germline V and J ends were trimmed by 7 bases and 1 base, with 7 bases remaining between them. The CDR3 is CASTSGNTEAFF. The CDR3 nucleotides read TGTGCCAGCACCTCAGGGAACACTGAAGCTTTCTTT.

The CDR3 DNA is TGTGCCAGCAGTAACCAGCTAGGGGACATCAATCAGCCCCAGCATTTT. Residues: CASSNQLGDINQPQHF. This chain joins TRBV6-5 and TRBJ1-5; perhaps TRBD1 as D (6 bases). From germline, CDR1 is MNHEY and CDR2 SVGAGI. CDR3 length equals 16 residues. V lost 5 bases to trimming and J lost 3 bases, with 17 bases between them.

The chain uses TRBV24-1 and TRBJ2-1, with D tentatively TRBD1 (6 bases). This CDR3 has 15 residues. Germline V lookup: CDR1 KGHDR, CDR2 SFDVKD. Trimming took off 1 base at V and 5 bases at J, with 11 bases between the two ends. CDR3 sequence (DNA): TGTGCCACCAGTGATTTTTTGTACAGGGACAATGAGCAGTTCTTC. Its protein product is CATSDFLYRDNEQFF.

This clonotype was recorded at least ten times. The rearrangement links TRBV3-1 to TRBJ2-7; D call uncertain. The CDR3 has 13 amino acids. Germline V gene lookup returns CDR1 LGHDT and CDR2 YNNKEL (reference sequence). Trimming stripped 3 bases from V and 2 bases from J, with 8 bases between. The DNA for the CDR3 is TGTGCCAGCAGCCAGTGGGTGGCCTACGAGCAGTACTTC. Amino acids: CASSQWVAYEQYF.

This chain connects TRBV27 to TRBJ1-6, with 9 bases fitting TRBD1. J was trimmed by 9 bases and V by 8 bases; bases with no gene match: 8. The CDR3 has 14 residues. CDR1 and CDR2 (germline): MNHEY, SMNVEV (reference sequence). This CDR3 reads CASGDRDTSSPLHF. CDR3 in DNA: TGTGCCAGCGGGGACAGGGATACGAGTTCACCCCTCCACTTT.

This clonotype showed up many times. The genes are TRBV5-1 and TRBJ2-3; TRBD2 matches 10 bases. Germline CDR1 and CDR2: SGHRS and YFSETQ. The CDR3 extends over 15 amino acids. V was clipped by 4 bases and J by 2 bases; unmatched bases: 4. The CDR3 reads CASSRTSGVTDTQYF. The CDR3, as DNA: TGCGCCAGCAGCCGGACTAGCGGCGTCACAGATACGCAGTATTTT.

This clonotype has more than one count but fewer than ten. The chain links TRBV2 to TRBJ1-2; the match to TRBD1 covers 7 bases. The CDR3 sequence is 14 residues long. CDR1 and CDR2 from the germline V gene are SNHLY and FYNNEI. Trimming removed 3 bases from V and 7 bases from J; junction bases left unmatched: 8. DNA of the CDR3: TGTGCCAGCAGTGAGGACAGGTCTTCGGGTGGCTACACCTTC. Protein: CASSEDRSSGGYTF. The entire variable domain, with the rest obtained from reference TRBV2 and TRBJ1-2, is as follows: EPEVTQTPSHQVTQMGQEVILRCVPISNHLYFYWYRQILGQKVEFLVSFYNNEISEKSEIFDDQFSVERPDGSNFTLKIRSTKLEDSAMYFCASSEDRSSGGYTFGSGTRLTVV.

This clonotype was detected ten times or more. The chain is built from TRBV7-2 and TRBJ1-4, with D perhaps TRBD1 (6 bases). V gave up 5 bases and J gave up 12 bases, with 13 bases separating them. Germline CDR1 SGHTA, CDR2 FQGNSA. This CDR3 contains 12 residues. The CDR3, as DNA: TGTGCCAGCAGCCAACTCCACAGGGAACTGTTTTTT. This translates into CASSQLHRELFF.

In the case of this clonotype: This sequence may be a read error, since a much larger clone differs from it by one base. The gene calls are TRBV4-3 and TRBJ2-1; no clear D. Germline V gene data show CDR1 as LGHNA and CDR2 as YSLEER. CDR3 size: 16 residues. Trimming stripped 0 bases from V and 0 bases from J, with 9 bases between. In nucleotides, the CDR3 is TGCGCCAGCAGCCAAGACCCCGTGGCCTCCTACAATGAGCAGTTCTTC. This translates into CASSQDPVASYNEQFF.

This clonotype turned up a few times. V and J are TRBV11-2 and TRBJ1-6; possibly TRBD1 for D (5 bases). The V gene's germline CDR1 is SGHAT and CDR2 FQNNGV. V gave up 4 bases and J gave up 8 bases, with 15 bases separating them. The CDR3 is made up of 15 amino acids. This CDR3 reads CASSWGGTVDSPLHF. CDR3 nucleotides: TGTGCCAGCAGCTGGGGGGGGACGGTGGATTCACCCCTCCACTTT.

This clonotype was seen more than once but under ten times. This sequence joins TRBV11-3 and TRBJ2-3, with TRBD2 identical over 9 bases. Germline V gene lookup returns CDR1 SGHNT and CDR2 YENEEA. J gave up 8 bases and V 3 bases, and 9 bases lay outside the gene matches. CDR3 size: 15 residues. The CDR3 is CASSLDGGGASTQYF. The DNA of the CDR3 is TGTGCCAGCAGCTTGGACGGCGGGGGGGCGAGTACGCAGTATTTT. Combining the CDR3 with reference TRBV11-3 and TRBJ2-3 gives the whole variable domain EAGVVQSPRYKIIEKKQPVAFWCNPISGHNTLYWYLQNLGQGPELLIRYENEEAVDDSQLPKDRFSAERLKGVDSTLKIQPAELGDSAVYLCASSLDGGGASTQYFGPGTRLTVL.

This clonotype was counted at least ten times. The chain links TRBV5-1 to TRBJ2-3; weak D call: TRBD2 (5 bases). The V end was cut by 8 bases, the J end by 2 bases, with 12 bases between. The germline V gene has CDR1 SGHRS and CDR2 YFSETQ. The CDR3 loop spans 13 amino acids. This CDR3 is CASGLEFTDTQYF. The CDR3 DNA sequence: TGCGCCAGTGGACTTGAATTCACAGATACGCAGTATTTT.

The rearrangement links TRBV5-1 to TRBJ1-1; D is ambiguous. The CDR3 runs 13 residues. V shed 5 bases and J shed 1 base, with 9 bases lying between them. The germline V gene encodes CDR1 SGHRS and CDR2 YFSETQ. CDR3 coding DNA: TGCGCCAGCAGGCCCCAGGAGAACACTGAAGCTTTCTTT. This sequence encodes CASRPQENTEAFF.

In its sample, this clonotype was seen a few times. V is TRBV14 and J is TRBJ2-1; possibly TRBD2 for D (5 bases). Per germline, CDR1 SGHDN and CDR2 FVKESK. V dropped 4 bases and J dropped 0 bases, with 10 bases sitting between them. This CDR3 contains 15 residues. CDR3: CASSPRRDSYNEQFF. CDR3 DNA sequence: TGTGCCAGCAGCCCCAGACGGGACTCCTACAATGAGCAGTTCTTC.

The J gene is TRBJ2-1, the V gene TRBV5-1; D might be TRBD2 (7 bases). Between the trimmed V and J ends, which lost 0 bases and 0 bases, there was a span of 16 bases. This CDR3 has 18 residues. Germline values: CDR1 SGHRS, CDR2 YFSETQ. In DNA, the CDR3 is TGCGCCAGCAGCTTGGACTTGGGGGGGGCCCTCTCCTACAATGAGCAGTTCTTC. It encodes CASSLDLGGALSYNEQFF. Complete variable domain (other parts from reference TRBV5-1 and TRBJ2-1): KAGVTQTPRYLIKTRGQQVTLSCSPISGHRSVSWYQQTPGQGLQFLFEYFSETQRNKGNFPGRFSGRQFSNSRSEMNVSTLELGDSALYLCASSLDLGGALSYNEQFFGPGTRLTVL.

This clonotype has ten or more counts. The chain is built from TRBV4-1 and TRBJ2-5; TRBD1 matches 8 bases. The CDR3 has 15 amino acids. Trimming at V came to 4 bases and at J to 9 bases, leaving 13 bases not matched to a gene. Per the germline V gene, CDR1 is MGHRA and CDR2 is YSYEKL. This chain's CDR3 is CASSPGGYAGSAQYF. The CDR3 DNA reads as TGCGCCAGCAGCCCAGGGGGCTATGCTGGTTCGGCCCAGTACTTC.

This clonotype has at least ten counts. The chain couples TRBV6-2 or TRBV6-3 to TRBJ1-1, with D possibly being TRBD1 (5 bases). The CDR3 spans 14 residues. Trimming stripped 8 bases from V and 4 bases from J, with 17 bases between. The germline gives CDR1 MNHEY, CDR2 SVGEGT. CDR3 DNA: TGTGCCAGCGGCAATGGGGGGTCGAGCACTGAAGCTTTCTTT. Its protein is CASGNGGSSTEAFF.